The 32 T cell receptor beta chains given below trace back to one sample, sequenced in a study of control samples from healthy donors and cancer patients (dated by TCRdb to 2020 to 2022). Libraries were made using the immunoSEQ multiplex PCR assay. TCRdb took this table from immuneACCESS and kept in-frame rearrangements with V and J called. Such tables lack part of the clones; where checked against another copy, unresolved V genes explain under half of the gap, and the rest is unexplained. For this sample the table gives roughly 370,000 clones, of which 80% to 95% were detected only once. Of the sample, more than 6% falls within the top ten clones. The specimen was PBMCs. The receptors stem from a man aged 40-49 years with head and neck cancer.

This chain links TRBV7-2 with TRBJ1-5; TRBD1 aligns across 9 bases. The CDR3 has 14 residues. Germline CDR1 SGHTA, CDR2 FQGNSA. V lost 5 bases, J lost 6 bases, and 5 bases stayed unmatched. The CDR3 is CASSRNRGPQPQHF. DNA for the CDR3: TGTGCCAGCAGCCGCAACAGGGGGCCTCAGCCCCAGCATTTT.

This chain uses TRBV6-9 with TRBJ1-4; no clear D gene. The CDR3 spans 13 residues. Trimming took 4 bases from V and 7 from J, leaving 10 bases between them. Germline V gives CDR1 MNHGY, CDR2 SVAAGI. The CDR3 spells CASSSGYGEKLFF. DNA of the CDR3: TGTGCCAGCAGTTCCGGGTACGGTGAAAAACTGTTTTTT.

This chain connects TRBV24-1 to TRBJ1-1, with D unresolved. Looked up from germline, CDR1 is KGHDR and CDR2 is SFDVKD. V dropped 0 bases and J dropped 4 bases, with 8 bases sitting between them. The CDR3 extends over 14 amino acids. CDR3 region: CATSDLKEPTEAFF. CDR3 nucleotides: TGTGCCACCAGTGATTTGAAGGAGCCCACTGAAGCTTTCTTT.

This rearrangement joins TRBV7-2 to TRBJ2-2; D perhaps matches TRBD1 (6 bases). V lost 3 bases to trimming and J lost 6 bases, with 8 bases between them. The germline V gene has CDR1 SGHTA and CDR2 FQGNSA. The CDR3 loop spans 13 amino acids. CDR3 region: CASSFRGPGELFF. CDR3 in DNA: TGTGCCAGCAGCTTCAGGGGCCCCGGGGAGCTGTTTTTT.

The rearrangement links TRBV3-1 (or the pseudogene TRBV3-2) to TRBJ1-6; D may be TRBD1 (6 bases). Trimming took off 0 bases at V and 13 bases at J, with 25 bases between the two ends. The CDR3 extends over 18 amino acids. CDR1 is LGHDT, CDR2 YNNKEL, per germline (reference sequence). CDR3 residues: CASSQERGRDIPVVPLHF. CDR3 sequence (DNA): TGTGCCAGCAGCCAAGAACGTGGGAGGGACATCCCGGTGGTCCCCCTCCACTTT.

The chain combines TRBV19 with TRBJ2-7, with D perhaps TRBD2 (7 bases). With 5 bases removed from V and 1 base from J, the gap between germline ends came to 18 bases. CDR3 length equals 16 residues. Germline CDR1 and CDR2: LNHDA and SQIVND (reference sequence). Written as DNA, the CDR3 is TGTGCCAGTAGTTTCTCGAGGGGGGGCCAATCCTACGAGCAGTACTTC. It specifies CASSFSRGGQSYEQYF.

The chain carries TRBV5-1 and TRBJ1-2; 10 bases agree with TRBD1. The trim removed 0 bases at V and 5 bases at J, leaving 1 base unmatched. The CDR3 is 14 residues long. CDR1 is SGHRS, CDR2 YFSETQ, per germline. In DNA form, the CDR3 reads TGCGCCAGCAGCTTGGAGGACAGGGGGTATGGCTACACCTTC. Translating gives CASSLEDRGYGYTF.

This chain connects TRBV28 to TRBJ2-5, with no clear D. This CDR3 spans 16 amino acids. V was shortened by 5 bases and J by 1 base, with 17 bases between the two germline ends. From germline, CDR1 is MDHEN and CDR2 SYDVKM. The CDR3 spells CASSEAPGYRQETQYF. For the CDR3, the DNA is TGTGCCAGCAGTGAGGCGCCTGGGTATCGCCAAGAGACCCAGTACTTC. Supplemented by reference TRBV28 and TRBJ2-5, the full variable domain reads DVKVTQSSRYLVKRTGEKVFLECVQDMDHENMFWYRQDPGLGLRLIYFSYDVKMKEKGDIPEGYSVSREKKERFSLILESASTNQTSMYLCASSEAPGYRQETQYFGPGTRLLVL.

The chain couples TRBV6-2 or TRBV6-3 to TRBJ1-1, with 7 bases lining up with TRBD1. Germline CDR1 and CDR2: MNHEY and SVGEGT. The trim removed 0 bases at V and 4 bases at J, leaving 2 bases unmatched. The CDR3 is 14 residues long. The CDR3 coding sequence is TGTGCCAGCAGTTACTCGTCAGGGGGCACTGAAGCTTTCTTT. It encodes CASSYSSGGTEAFF.

The CDR3 DNA is TGTGCCTGGAGAGTACGGACAGGTGATTCACCCCTCCACTTT. Encoded protein: CAWRVRTGDSPLHF. V gene TRBV30 combines with J gene TRBJ1-6; 7 nucleotides line up with TRBD1. CDR1 and CDR2 (germline): GTSNPN, SVGIG (reference sequence). The CDR3 has 14 amino acids. V was clipped by 3 bases and J by 8 bases; unmatched bases: 7.

The chain is built from TRBV29-1 and TRBJ1-2, with 7 bases that match TRBD1. Looked up from germline, CDR1 is SQVTM and CDR2 is ANQGSEA. This CDR3 is 12 amino acids long. Trimming cost V 3 bases and J 8 bases; bases outside gene matches: 6. The CDR3 DNA sequence: TGCAGCGTTGAGGACAGGCTTCTAGGCTACACCTTC. As protein: CSVEDRLLGYTF.

The genes are TRBV7-9 and TRBJ1-1; D gene unclear. The CDR3 is 15 amino acids. V lost 0 bases, J lost 5 bases, and 13 bases lay in between. The germline V gene has CDR1 SEHNR and CDR2 FQNEAQ (reference sequence). The CDR3 is CASSLADGGKTEAFF. Here the CDR3 DNA reads TGTGCCAGCAGCTTAGCCGATGGTGGGAAAACTGAAGCTTTCTTT.

This clone was seen just once. The chain is built from TRBV6-5 and TRBJ1-2; 10 bases line up with TRBD1. J lost 8 bases, V lost 6 bases, and 6 bases had no gene match. The germline V gene encodes CDR1 MNHEY and CDR2 SVGAGI. There are 13 residues in the CDR3. CDR3 DNA sequence: TGTGCCAGCAGATCCGGGACAGGGGTCGGCTACACCTTC. Translating gives CASRSGTGVGYTF.

This CDR3 is CASSLTDRETEAFF. In nucleotides, the CDR3 is TGTGCCAGCAGCCTAACGGACAGGGAAACTGAAGCTTTCTTT. The chain joins TRBV3-1 (or the pseudogene TRBV3-2) to TRBJ1-1, with TRBD1 matching 8 bases. Germline-derived CDR1 and CDR2 are LGHDT and YNNKEL (reference sequence). V lost 4 bases and J lost 5; bases outside the gene matches: 6. The CDR3 covers 14 residues.

The chain combines TRBV6-1 with TRBJ2-1, with a possible D match to TRBD1 (6 bases). Deletions cut 2 bases from V and 4 bases from J, with 21 bases between. This CDR3 is built from 18 residues. The germline V gene encodes CDR1 MNHNS and CDR2 SASEGT. The CDR3 loop is CASSEFPWGPQGYNEQFF. CDR3 bases: TGTGCCAGCAGTGAATTCCCTTGGGGTCCCCAGGGGTACAATGAGCAGTTCTTC.

V usage is TRBV19 and J usage is TRBJ1-1; 7 bases align to TRBD1. This CDR3 comprises 16 residues. Losses at the gene ends were 0 bases for V and 6 bases for J; bases not matched to a gene: 10. Germline V lookup: CDR1 LNHDA, CDR2 SQIVND (reference sequence). In nucleotides, the CDR3 is TGTGCCAGTAGTATAGAACAGGGGTCGACAATTCCTGAAGCTTTCTTT. This encodes CASSIEQGSTIPEAFF. Based on the CDR3 plus reference TRBV19 and TRBJ1-1, the full variable domain is DGGITQSPKYLFRKEGQNVTLSCEQNLNHDAMYWYRQDPGQGLRLIYYSQIVNDFQKGDIAEGYSVSREKKESFPLTVTSAQKNPTAFYLCASSIEQGSTIPEAFFGQGTRLTVV.

The chain joins TRBV20-1 to TRBJ2-7, with a tentative D call TRBD1 (6 bases). Germline CDR1 DFQATT, CDR2 SNEGSKA (reference sequence). The V gene lost 3 bases and the J gene lost 1 base, with 13 bases spanning the gap. CDR3 size: 14 residues. CDR3 in amino acids: CSASTLDRSYEQYF. For the CDR3, the DNA is TGCAGTGCTAGTACATTGGACAGATCCTACGAGCAGTACTTC.

The chain is built from TRBV12-3 or TRBV12-4 and TRBJ2-1; D tentatively fits TRBD1 or TRBD2 (5 bases each). The CDR3 is made up of 12 amino acids. Trimming removed 3 bases from V and 15 bases from J, with 15 bases in between. The CDR3 bases are TGTGCCAGCAGTTTGGGACCCAGGTTGGTGTTCTTC. This codes for CASSLGPRLVFF.

The V gene is TRBV7-9, the J gene TRBJ2-5; tentative D call: TRBD2 (8 bases). V shed 5 bases and J shed 3 bases, with 22 bases lying between them. In germline, CDR1 is SEHNR, CDR2 FQNEAQ (reference sequence). The CDR3 spans 17 residues. The CDR3 reads CASSPRTGRGGEETQYF. The CDR3 DNA follows: TGTGCCAGCAGCCCACGGACAGGCCGGGGGGGGGAAGAGACCCAGTACTTC.

The chain carries TRBV10-3 and TRBJ2-7; tentative D call: TRBD2 (5 bases). The CDR3 extends over 17 amino acids. V lost 0 bases, J lost 4 bases, and 19 bases lay in between. Germline V lookup: CDR1 ENHRY, CDR2 SYGVKD. The CDR3, as DNA: TGTGCCATCAGTGAGTCGAAGGCTCGGGGTCCGGTTTACGAGCAGTACTTC. This codes for CAISESKARGPVYEQYF.

As for this clone: A junction end diverges from the germline sequence, so it may reflect a read error. V usage is TRBV13 and J usage is TRBJ1-2, with D possibly matching TRBD1 (6 bases). The CDR3 extends over 13 amino acids. Germline V gives CDR1 PRHDT, CDR2 FYEKMQ (reference sequence). The CDR3 protein is CASSLGRGYGYTF. For the CDR3, the DNA is TGTGCCAGCAGCCTAGGCAGGGGCTATGGCTACACCTTC.

Notes on this clone: Other nucleotide sequences in the sample specify the same CDR3. V is TRBV6-5 and J is TRBJ2-1; D unclear. The CDR3 runs to 13 residues. Trimming left V 0 bases short and J 10 bases short, with 10 bases between. From germline, CDR1 is MNHEY and CDR2 SVGAGI. The CDR3 is CASSYSKVGEQFF. For the CDR3, the DNA is TGTGCCAGCAGTTACTCGAAAGTGGGCGAGCAGTTCTTC.

The rearrangement uses TRBV5-6 and TRBJ1-6; D ambiguous. Trimming removed 4 bases at V and 6 bases at J, with 8 bases between. The CDR3 is 13 amino acids. Germline values: CDR1 SGHDT, CDR2 YYEEEE. CDR3 sequence: CASSPLLNSPLHF. CDR3 nucleotide sequence: TGTGCCAGCAGCCCCCTCCTTAATTCACCCCTCCACTTT. Using reference TRBV5-6 and TRBJ1-6 for the parts outside the CDR3, the full variable domain is DAGVTQSPTHLIKTRGQQVTLRCSPKSGHDTVSWYQQALGQGPQFIFQYYEEEERQRGNFPDRFSGHQFPNYSSELNVNALLLGDSALYLCASSPLLNSPLHFGNGTRLTVT.

This clone was observed once. The chain has TRBV19 and TRBJ1-2, with 8 bases identical to TRBD1. The CDR3 extends over 15 amino acids. Germline lookup yields CDR1 LNHDA and CDR2 SQIVND (reference sequence). J lost 5 bases, V lost 4 bases, and 9 bases had no gene match. CDR3 nucleotide sequence: TGTGCCAGTAGTAACCAGGGGGCATTGGATTATGGCTACACCTTC. Residues: CASSNQGALDYGYTF.

This clone showed up just a few times. The DNA for the CDR3 is TGTGCCAGCAGTTTACCCCGACGGACCACAGATACGCAGTATTTT. Translating gives CASSLPRRTTDTQYF. This chain links TRBV28 with TRBJ2-3; no firm D call. Germline CDR1 MDHEN, CDR2 SYDVKM. Trimming shortened V by 2 bases and J by 2 bases, and 11 bases separated the two germline ends. The CDR3 has 15 residues.

This clone was recorded only once. The V gene is TRBV5-1, the J gene TRBJ2-3, with 8 positions matching TRBD1. V trimming: 6 bases; J trimming: 1 base; junction bases outside the gene matches: 4. This CDR3 is 14 amino acids long. Germline-derived CDR1 and CDR2 are SGHRS and YFSETQ. For the CDR3, the DNA is TGCGCCAGCACCATGGACAGGGGCACAGATACGCAGTATTTT. Translation gives CASTMDRGTDTQYF.

This chain joins TRBV9 and TRBJ2-5; 8 bases line up with TRBD2. The CDR3 runs to 16 residues. With 0 bases clipped from V and 4 bases from J, the junction kept 8 bases outside the gene matches. Germline loops: CDR1 SGDLS, CDR2 YYNGEE. This chain's CDR3 is CASSVAGTSGGETQYF. CDR3 coding DNA: TGTGCCAGCAGCGTAGCCGGTACTAGCGGCGGAGAGACCCAGTACTTC.

V is TRBV23-1 and J is TRBJ1-3; D is unclear. TRBV23-1 is sorted into the ORF group, with uncertain function. V was trimmed by 7 bases and J by 0 bases, leaving 13 bases between them. This CDR3 region has 15 residues. The CDR3 loop is CASNRGSYSGNTIYF. The CDR3 coding sequence is TGCGCCAGCAACCGAGGGTCATACTCTGGAAACACCATATATTTT.

The chain recombines TRBV5-1 with TRBJ1-3; 8 bases match TRBD1. The junction had 10 bases not matched to a gene; V was cut back by 3 bases and J by 8 bases. This CDR3 is built from 15 residues. Germline V lookup: CDR1 SGHRS, CDR2 YFSETQ. CDR3 nucleotides: TGCGCCAGCAGCTCCAACGGACAGGGAGTGGACACCATATATTTT. This translates into CASSSNGQGVDTIYF.

In its sample, this clone was seen once. This sequence joins TRBV14 and TRBJ2-3; 11 bases agree with TRBD2. Per germline, CDR1 SGHDN and CDR2 FVKESK. Trimming took 3 bases from V and 4 from J; bases not matched to a gene: 3. The CDR3 length is 15 residues. CDR3 in DNA: TGTGCCAGCAGCCAGGTAGCGGGGGGGCCAGATACGCAGTATTTT. Amino acids: CASSQVAGGPDTQYF.

J is TRBJ1-5 and V is TRBV28; 8 bases map to TRBD1. The V and J ends lost 7 bases and 6 bases, in that order; junction bases with no gene match: 8. The CDR3 totals 14 residues. Germline V gene data show CDR1 as MDHEN and CDR2 as SYDVKM. The CDR3 reads CASTETGEGQPQHF. The CDR3 DNA sequence: TGTGCCAGCACCGAGACAGGGGAGGGTCAGCCCCAGCATTTT.

The chain has TRBV10-3 and TRBJ1-6; D possibly corresponds to TRBD1 (6 bases). Germline lookup yields CDR1 ENHRY and CDR2 SYGVKD. Trimming cost V 0 bases and J 6 bases, with 12 bases left between them. This CDR3 has 16 amino acids. CDR3 protein: CAISESIAGVNSPLHF. The CDR3 bases are TGTGCCATCAGTGAGTCGATTGCAGGGGTTAATTCACCCCTCCACTTT.